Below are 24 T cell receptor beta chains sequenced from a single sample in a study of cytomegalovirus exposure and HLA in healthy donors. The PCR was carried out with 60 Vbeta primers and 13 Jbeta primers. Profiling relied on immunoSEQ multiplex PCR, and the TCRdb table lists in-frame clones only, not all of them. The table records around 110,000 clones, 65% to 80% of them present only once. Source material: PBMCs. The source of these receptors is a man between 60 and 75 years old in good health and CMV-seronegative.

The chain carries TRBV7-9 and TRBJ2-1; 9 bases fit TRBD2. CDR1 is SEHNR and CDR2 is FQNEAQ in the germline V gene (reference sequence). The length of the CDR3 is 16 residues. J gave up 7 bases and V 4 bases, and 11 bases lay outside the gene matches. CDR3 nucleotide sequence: TGTGCCAGCAGCTCCCGGGGTAGCGGGGGTGATAATGAGCAGTTCTTC. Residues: CASSSRGSGGDNEQFF.

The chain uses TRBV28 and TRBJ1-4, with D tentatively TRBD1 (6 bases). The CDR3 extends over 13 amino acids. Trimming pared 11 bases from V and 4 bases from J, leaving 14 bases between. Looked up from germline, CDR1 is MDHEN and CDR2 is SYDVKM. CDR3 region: CAARRTVNEKLFF. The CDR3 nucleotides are TGTGCCGCGCGAAGGACAGTTAATGAAAAACTGTTTTTT. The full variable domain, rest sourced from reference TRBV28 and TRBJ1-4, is DVKVTQSSRYLVKRTGEKVFLECVQDMDHENMFWYRQDPGLGLRLIYFSYDVKMKEKGDIPEGYSVSREKKERFSLILESASTNQTSMYLCAARRTVNEKLFFGSGTQLSVL.

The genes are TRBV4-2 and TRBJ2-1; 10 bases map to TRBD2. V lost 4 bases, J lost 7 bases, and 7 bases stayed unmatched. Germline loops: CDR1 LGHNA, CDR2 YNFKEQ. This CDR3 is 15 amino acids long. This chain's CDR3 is CASSRAGGRRNEQFF. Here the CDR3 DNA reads TGTGCCAGCAGCCGAGCGGGGGGGCGACGGAATGAGCAGTTCTTC.

The CDR3 nucleotides read TGTGCCAGCAGCTCGGGCCCGGGGGGCGGCCAAGAGACCCAGTACTTC. Protein sequence: CASSSGPGGGQETQYF. The chain uses TRBV7-6 and TRBJ2-5; perhaps TRBD2 as D (7 bases). Trimming took off 4 bases at V and 1 base at J, with 16 bases between the two ends. Germline V gives CDR1 SGHVS, CDR2 FNYEAQ. The CDR3 has 16 amino acids. The full variable domain, completed using reference TRBV7-6 and TRBJ2-5, is GAGVSQSPRYKVTKRGQDVALRCDPISGHVSLYWYRQALGQGPEFLTYFNYEAQQDKSGLPNDRFSAERPEGSISTLTIQRTEQRDSAMYRCASSSGPGGGQETQYFGPGTRLLVL.

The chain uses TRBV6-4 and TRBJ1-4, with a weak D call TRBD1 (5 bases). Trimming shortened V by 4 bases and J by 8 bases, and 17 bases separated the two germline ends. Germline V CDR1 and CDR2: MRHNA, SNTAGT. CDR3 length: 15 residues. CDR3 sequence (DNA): TGTGCCAGCAGTGCCACAGGCAACATTGGGGAAAAACTGTTTTTT. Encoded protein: CASSATGNIGEKLFF.

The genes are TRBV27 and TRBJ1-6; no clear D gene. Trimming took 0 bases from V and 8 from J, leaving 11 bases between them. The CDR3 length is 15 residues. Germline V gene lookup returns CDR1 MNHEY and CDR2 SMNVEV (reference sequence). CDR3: CASSLSSGHHSPLHF. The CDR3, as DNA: TGTGCCAGCAGTTTATCGAGCGGCCATCATTCACCCCTCCACTTT.

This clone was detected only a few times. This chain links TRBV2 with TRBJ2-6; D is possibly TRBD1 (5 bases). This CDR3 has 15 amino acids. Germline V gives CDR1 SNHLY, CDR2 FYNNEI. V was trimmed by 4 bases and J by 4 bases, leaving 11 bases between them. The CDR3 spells CASSGDSSGANVLTF. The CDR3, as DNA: TGTGCCAGCAGTGGCGACAGTTCCGGGGCCAACGTCCTGACTTTC. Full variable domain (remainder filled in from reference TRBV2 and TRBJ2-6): EPEVTQTPSHQVTQMGQEVILRCVPISNHLYFYWYRQILGQKVEFLVSFYNNEISEKSEIFDDQFSVERPDGSNFTLKIRSTKLEDSAMYFCASSGDSSGANVLTFGAGSRLTVL.

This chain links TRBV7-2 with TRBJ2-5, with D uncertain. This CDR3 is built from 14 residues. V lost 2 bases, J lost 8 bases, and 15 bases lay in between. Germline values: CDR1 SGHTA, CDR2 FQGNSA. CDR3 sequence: CASSLSIGGETQYF. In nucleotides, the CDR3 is TGTGCCAGCAGCTTAAGCATCGGTGGAGAAACCCAGTACTTC.

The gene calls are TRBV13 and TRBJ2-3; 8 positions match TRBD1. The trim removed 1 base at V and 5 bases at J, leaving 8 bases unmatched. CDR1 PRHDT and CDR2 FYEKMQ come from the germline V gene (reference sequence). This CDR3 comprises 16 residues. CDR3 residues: CASSLAGQGLVDTQYF. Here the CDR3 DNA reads TGTGCCAGCAGCTTAGCAGGACAGGGTTTAGTAGATACGCAGTATTTT.

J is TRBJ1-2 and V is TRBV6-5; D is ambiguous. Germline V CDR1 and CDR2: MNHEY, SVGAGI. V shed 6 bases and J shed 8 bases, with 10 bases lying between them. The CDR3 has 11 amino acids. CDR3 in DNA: TGTGCCAGCAGGCAAAGGAGCGGCTACACCTTC. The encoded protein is CASRQRSGYTF.

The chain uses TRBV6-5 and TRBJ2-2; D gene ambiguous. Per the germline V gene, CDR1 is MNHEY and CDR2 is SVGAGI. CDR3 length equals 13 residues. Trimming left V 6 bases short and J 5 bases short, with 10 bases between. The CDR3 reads CASRKTKTGELFF. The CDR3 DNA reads TGTGCCAGCAGAAAAACAAAGACCGGGGAGCTGTTTTTT.

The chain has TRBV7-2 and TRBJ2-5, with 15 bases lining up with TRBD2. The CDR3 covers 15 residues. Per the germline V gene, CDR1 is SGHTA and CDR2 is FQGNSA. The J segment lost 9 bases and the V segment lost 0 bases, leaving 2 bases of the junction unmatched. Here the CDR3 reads CASSLAGLAGGAQYF. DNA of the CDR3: TGTGCCAGCAGCTTAGCTGGACTAGCGGGGGGGGCCCAGTACTTC.

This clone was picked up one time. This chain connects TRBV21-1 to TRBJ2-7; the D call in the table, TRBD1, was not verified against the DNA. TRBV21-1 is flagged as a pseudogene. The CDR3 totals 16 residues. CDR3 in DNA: TGTGCCAGCAGCAAACCCCGGACAGAACATACCTACGAGCAGTACGTC. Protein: CASSKPRTEHTYEQYV.

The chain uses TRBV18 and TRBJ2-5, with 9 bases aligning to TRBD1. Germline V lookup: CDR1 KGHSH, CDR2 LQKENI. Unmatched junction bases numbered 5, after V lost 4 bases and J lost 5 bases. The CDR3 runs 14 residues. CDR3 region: CASSLTGGRETQYF. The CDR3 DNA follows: TGTGCCAGCTCACTCACAGGGGGCCGGGAGACCCAGTACTTC.

CDR3 sequence (DNA): TGTGCCAGCGGGAGAAAAGCTTTCTTT. Translating it yields CASGRKAFF. This chain connects TRBV6-6 to TRBJ1-1; D uncertain. V lost 8 bases, J lost 9 bases, and 7 bases lay in between. Germline-derived CDR1 and CDR2 are MNHNY and SVGAGI (reference sequence). This CDR3 is built from 9 residues.

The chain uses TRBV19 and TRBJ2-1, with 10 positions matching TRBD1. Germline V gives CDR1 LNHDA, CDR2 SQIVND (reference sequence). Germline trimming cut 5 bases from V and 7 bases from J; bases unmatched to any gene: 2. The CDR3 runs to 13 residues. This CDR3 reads CASSAGQGNEQFF. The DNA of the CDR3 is TGTGCCAGTAGTGCGGGACAGGGGAATGAGCAGTTCTTC. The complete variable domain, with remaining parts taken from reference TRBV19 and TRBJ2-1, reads DGGITQSPKYLFRKEGQNVTLSCEQNLNHDAMYWYRQDPGQGLRLIYYSQIVNDFQKGDIAEGYSVSREKKESFPLTVTSAQKNPTAFYLCASSAGQGNEQFFGPGTRLTVL.

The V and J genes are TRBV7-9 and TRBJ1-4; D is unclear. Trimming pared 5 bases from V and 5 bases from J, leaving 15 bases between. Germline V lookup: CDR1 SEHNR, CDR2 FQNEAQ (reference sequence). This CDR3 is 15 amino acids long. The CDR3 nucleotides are TGTGCCAGCAGCCGGATGGGAGGTATCAATGAAAAACTGTTTTTT. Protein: CASSRMGGINEKLFF.

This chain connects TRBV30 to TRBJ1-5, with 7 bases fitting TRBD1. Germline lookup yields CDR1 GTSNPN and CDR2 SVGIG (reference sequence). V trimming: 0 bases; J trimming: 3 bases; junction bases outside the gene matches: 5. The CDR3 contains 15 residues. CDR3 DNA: TGTGCCTGGAGTGTACCGGGACAGCCCAATCAGCCCCAGCATTTT. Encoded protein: CAWSVPGQPNQPQHF.

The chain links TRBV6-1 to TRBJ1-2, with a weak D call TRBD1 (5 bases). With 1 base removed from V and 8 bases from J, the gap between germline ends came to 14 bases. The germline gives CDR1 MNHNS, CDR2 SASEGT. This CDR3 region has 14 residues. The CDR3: CASSEVFRVEGYTF. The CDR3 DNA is TGTGCCAGCAGTGAAGTCTTCAGGGTGGAAGGCTACACCTTC.

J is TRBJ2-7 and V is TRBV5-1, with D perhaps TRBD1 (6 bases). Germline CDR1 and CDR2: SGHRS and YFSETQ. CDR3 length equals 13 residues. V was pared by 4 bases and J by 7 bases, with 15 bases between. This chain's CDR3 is CASSTLQGREQYF. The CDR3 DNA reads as TGCGCCAGCAGCACACTACAGGGACGGGAGCAGTACTTC.

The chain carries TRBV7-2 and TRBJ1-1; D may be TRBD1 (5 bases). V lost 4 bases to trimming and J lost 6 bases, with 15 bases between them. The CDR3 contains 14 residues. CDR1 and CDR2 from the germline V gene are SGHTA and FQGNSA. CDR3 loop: CASSSPRGVPEAFF. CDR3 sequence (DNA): TGTGCCAGCAGCTCCCCCCGGGGGGTCCCTGAAGCTTTCTTT.

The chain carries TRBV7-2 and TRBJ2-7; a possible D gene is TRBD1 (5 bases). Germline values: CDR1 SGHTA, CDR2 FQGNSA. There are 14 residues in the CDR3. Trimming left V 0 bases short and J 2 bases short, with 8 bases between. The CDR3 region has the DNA TGTGCCAGCAGCTTAGCCAGGGCAGCCTACGAGCAGTACTTC. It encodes CASSLARAAYEQYF.

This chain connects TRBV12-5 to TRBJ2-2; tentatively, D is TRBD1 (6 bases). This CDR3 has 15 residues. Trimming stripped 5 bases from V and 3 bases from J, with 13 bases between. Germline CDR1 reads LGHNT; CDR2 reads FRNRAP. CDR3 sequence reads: CASGPPDRDTGELFF. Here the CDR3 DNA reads TGTGCTAGTGGTCCCCCGGACAGAGACACCGGGGAGCTGTTTTTT.

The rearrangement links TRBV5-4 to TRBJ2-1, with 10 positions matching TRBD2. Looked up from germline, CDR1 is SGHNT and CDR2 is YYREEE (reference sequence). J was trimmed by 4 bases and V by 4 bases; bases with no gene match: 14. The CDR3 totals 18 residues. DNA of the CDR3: TGTGCCAGCAGCAAAGCGGGGGGGGGAAGAGGATTTTACAATGAGCAGTTCTTC. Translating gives CASSKAGGGRGFYNEQFF.